Described below is a single T cell receptor beta chain sequence and its context. The CDR3 does not end in the conserved phenylalanine or tryptophan, so this is likely a read error. Co-extracted RNA and DNA came from around 18-30 mg of unsorted bulk tissue. By surgical resection, the patients were treated for their primary liver carcinoma. There were over 90% viable tumor cells in every single sample of tumor. Synthesis of TCR beta cDNA was carried out from approximately 0.55 ug total RNA with a constant-region primer. Nested multiplex PCR, run for three rounds with slightly modified ARM-PCR, yielded TCR beta libraries. It was with TRBV1-TRBV30 forward primers and a C-beta reverse primer that the first two PCR rounds were run, at about 10 cycles each. TCRdb re-analysed the multiplex PCR reads in MiXCR, keeping a single row per CDR3 protein. The profile covers 150,000 to 200,000 distinct CDR3 sequences, with 85% appearing a single time and 15% to 20% taken by the ten largest.

This entry comes from a study of tumor-infiltrating lymphocytes in primary liver carcinoma. The CDR3 has 12 amino acids. The sample taken for sequencing was tumor tissue from primary liver carcinoma. The chain combines TRBV12-3 or TRBV12-4 with TRBJ2-3, with D tentatively TRBD2 (5 bases). The TCR comes from a middle-aged man with primary liver carcinoma and hepatitis B virus infection. In DNA form, the CDR3 reads TGTGTCAGCAGTCCCTCCGGAGGTACGCAGTATTCT. It codes for CVSSPSGGTQYS.